This TCR beta chain is drawn from a study of T cell responses to AZD1222 COVID-19 vaccine. On the study more broadly: Pooled together were second doses at about 4 or about 12 weeks. General observations from the study: Vaccine-associated CD4 TCRs spanned spike, dominant at 160-218 and 743-854. Only after the peak T cell response were repertoires sampled. Close to half of all spike-specific TCRs reportedly target regions of the variants that are unmutated.

The V end was cut by 4 bases, the J end by 1 base, with 12 bases between. The CDR3 totals 16 residues. Germline V gene lookup returns CDR1 SGHTS and CDR2 YDEGEE. A note on this clone: Its antigen is not identified.

Only in-frame clones appear in the TCRdb table, and some are missing; sequencing was by immunoSEQ multiplex PCR. The sample has 90,000 or so clones, roughly 89% seen once; the top ten hold over 2%. This specimen consisted of peripheral blood, obtained on day 0 of AZD1222 vaccination. The chain links TRBV5-8 to TRBJ2-6, with D perhaps TRBD1 (6 bases). This sequence originates from an adult in good health. The CDR3 spells CASSRPQGSGANVLTF. The CDR3 region has the DNA TGTGCCAGCAGCAGGCCCCAGGGGTCTGGGGCCAACGTCCTGACTTTC. The full variable domain, in which reference TRBV5-8 and TRBJ2-6 provide the parts outside the CDR3, is EAGVTQSPTHLIKTRGQQATLRCSPISGHTSVYWYQQALGLGLQFLLWYDEGEERNRGNFPPRFSGRQFPNYSSELNVNALELEDSALYLCASSRPQGSGANVLTFGAGSRLTVL.